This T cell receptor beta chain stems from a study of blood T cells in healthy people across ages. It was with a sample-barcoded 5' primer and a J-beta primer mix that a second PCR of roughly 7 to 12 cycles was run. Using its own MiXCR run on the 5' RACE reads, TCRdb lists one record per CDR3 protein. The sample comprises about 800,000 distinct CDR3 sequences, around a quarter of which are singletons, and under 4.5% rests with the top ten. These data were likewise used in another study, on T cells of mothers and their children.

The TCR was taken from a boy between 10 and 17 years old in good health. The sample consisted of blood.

The CDR3 DNA reads as TGTGCCAGCAGCTTCACTAGCGGGACTAGCACAGATACGCAGTATTTT. Its translation: CASSFTSGTSTDTQYF. The chain has TRBV11-2 and TRBJ2-3; 10 positions match TRBD2. With 3 bases clipped from V and 0 bases from J, the junction kept 3 bases outside the gene matches. The CDR3 totals 16 residues. The V gene's germline CDR1 is SGHAT and CDR2 FQNNGV.